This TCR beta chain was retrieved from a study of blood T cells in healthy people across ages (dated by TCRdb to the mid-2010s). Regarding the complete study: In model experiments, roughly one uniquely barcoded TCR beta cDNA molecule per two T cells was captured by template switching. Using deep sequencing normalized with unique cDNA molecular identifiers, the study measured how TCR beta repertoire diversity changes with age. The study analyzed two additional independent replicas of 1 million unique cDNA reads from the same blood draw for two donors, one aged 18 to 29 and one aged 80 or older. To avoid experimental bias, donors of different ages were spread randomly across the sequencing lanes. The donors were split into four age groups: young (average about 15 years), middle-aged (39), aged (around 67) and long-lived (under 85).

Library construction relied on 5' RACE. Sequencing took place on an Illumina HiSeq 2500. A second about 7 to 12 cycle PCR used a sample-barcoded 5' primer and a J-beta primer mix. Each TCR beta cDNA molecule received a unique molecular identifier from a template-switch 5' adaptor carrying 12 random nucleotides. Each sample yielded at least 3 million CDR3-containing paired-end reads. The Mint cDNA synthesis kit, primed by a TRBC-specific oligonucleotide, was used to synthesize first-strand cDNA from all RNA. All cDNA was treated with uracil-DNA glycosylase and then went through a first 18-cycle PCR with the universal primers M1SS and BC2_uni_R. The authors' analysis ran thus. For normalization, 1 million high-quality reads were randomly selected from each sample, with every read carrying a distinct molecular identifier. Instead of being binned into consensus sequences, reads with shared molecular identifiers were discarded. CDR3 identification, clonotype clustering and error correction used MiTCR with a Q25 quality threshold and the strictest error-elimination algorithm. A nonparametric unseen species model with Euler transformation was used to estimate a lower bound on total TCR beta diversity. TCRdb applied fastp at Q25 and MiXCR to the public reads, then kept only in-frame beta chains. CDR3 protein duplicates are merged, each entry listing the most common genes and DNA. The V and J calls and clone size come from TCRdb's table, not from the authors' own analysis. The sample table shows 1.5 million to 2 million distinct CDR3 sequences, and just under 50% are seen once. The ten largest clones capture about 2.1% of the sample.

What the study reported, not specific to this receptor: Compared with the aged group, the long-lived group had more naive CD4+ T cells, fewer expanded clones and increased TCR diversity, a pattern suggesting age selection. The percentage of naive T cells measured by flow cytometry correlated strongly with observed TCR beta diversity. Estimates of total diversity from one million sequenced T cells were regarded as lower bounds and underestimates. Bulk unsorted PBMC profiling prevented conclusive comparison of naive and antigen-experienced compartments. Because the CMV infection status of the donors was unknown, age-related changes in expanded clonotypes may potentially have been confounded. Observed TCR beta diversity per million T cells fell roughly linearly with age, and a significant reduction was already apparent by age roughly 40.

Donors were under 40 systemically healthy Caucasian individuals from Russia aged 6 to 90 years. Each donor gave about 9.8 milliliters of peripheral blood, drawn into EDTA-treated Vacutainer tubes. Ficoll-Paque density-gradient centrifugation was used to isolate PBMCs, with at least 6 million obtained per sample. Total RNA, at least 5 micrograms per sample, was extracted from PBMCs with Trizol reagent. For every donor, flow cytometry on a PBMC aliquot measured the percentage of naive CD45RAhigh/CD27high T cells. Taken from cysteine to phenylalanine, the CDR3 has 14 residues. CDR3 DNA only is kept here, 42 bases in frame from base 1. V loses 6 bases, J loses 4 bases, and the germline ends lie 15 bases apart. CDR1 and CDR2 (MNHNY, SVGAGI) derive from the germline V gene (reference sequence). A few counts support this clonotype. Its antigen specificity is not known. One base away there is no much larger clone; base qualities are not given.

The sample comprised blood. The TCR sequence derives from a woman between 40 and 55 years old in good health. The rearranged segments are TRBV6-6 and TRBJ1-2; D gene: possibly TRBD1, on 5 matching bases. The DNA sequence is TGTGCCAGCAGAGAGGGGACGGGACCCTATGGCTACACCTTC. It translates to CASREGTGPYGYTF.